The 18 T cell receptor beta chains listed next were all sequenced from one sample in a study of identical twins. Each CDR3 protein is one row after TCRdb ran MiXCR on the 5' RACE reads. The table has 410,000 or so distinct CDR3 sequences, roughly 18% seen once. What was sequenced was naive T cells sorted from blood. Source of these receptors: a man between 45 and 60 years old in good health.

The table lists this clonotype with a few counts. The chain uses TRBV4-1 and TRBJ2-7; 10 nucleotides match TRBD1. Per germline, CDR1 MGHRA and CDR2 YSYEKL. J gave up 3 bases and V 3 bases, and 8 bases lay outside the gene matches. This CDR3 comprises 16 residues. CDR3 nucleotide sequence: TGCGCCAGCAGCCAGCAAGACAGGGGGCGCTTCTACGAGCAGTACTTC. Translating it yields CASSQQDRGRFYEQYF.

This clonotype appeared a few times. This chain joins TRBV6-2 or TRBV6-3 and TRBJ2-3; 13 bases fit TRBD2. Germline CDR1 and CDR2: MNHEY and SVGEGT. This CDR3 contains 16 residues. Trimming removed 6 bases from V and 5 bases from J; junction bases left unmatched: 8. In DNA, the CDR3 is TGTGCCAGCAGAGCACTAGCGGGAGGGCCCGGAGATACGCAGTATTTT. As protein: CASRALAGGPGDTQYF.

This clonotype was detected a few times. The rearrangement links TRBV2 to TRBJ2-5; D perhaps matches TRBD1 (5 bases). Germline lookup yields CDR1 SNHLY and CDR2 FYNNEI. The CDR3 runs to 12 residues. The V end lost 6 bases, the J end lost 5 bases, and 10 bases lay between the germline ends. The chain's CDR3 is CASRQGSETQYF. CDR3 DNA sequence: TGTGCCAGCAGGCAGGGCTCGGAGACCCAGTACTTC.

This clonotype was counted between two and nine times. This chain uses TRBV12-3 or TRBV12-4 with TRBJ1-3; D might be TRBD1 (6 bases). V was shortened by 5 bases and J by 4 bases, with 12 bases between the two germline ends. The CDR3 is 14 residues long. The CDR3 sequence: CASSPTGLGNTIYF. The CDR3 DNA reads TGTGCCAGCAGTCCCACAGGGCTGGGAAACACCATATATTTT.

V is TRBV3-1 and J is TRBJ2-1; 11 bases are shared with TRBD2. The V gene's germline CDR1 is LGHDT and CDR2 YNNKEL (reference sequence). The junction had 12 bases not matched to a gene; V was cut back by 4 bases and J by 10 bases. The CDR3 runs 16 residues. CDR3 residues: CASSPGLAGLGREQFF. In nucleotides, the CDR3 is TGTGCCAGCAGCCCTGGACTAGCGGGCCTGGGCAGGGAGCAGTTCTTC.

The CDR3 region has the DNA TGTGCCAGCAGCCTGGCAGCGGCCGTCAGCTACGAGCAGTACTTC. Protein: CASSLAAAVSYEQYF. The rearrangement links TRBV7-2 to TRBJ2-7; maybe TRBD2 (5 bases). Trimming removed 5 bases at V and 3 bases at J, with 17 bases between. Germline V lookup: CDR1 SGHTA, CDR2 FQGNSA. The CDR3 sequence is 15 residues long.

The J gene is TRBJ1-2, the V gene TRBV20-1, with 7 bases aligning to TRBD1. V was pared by 1 base and J by 4 bases, with 15 bases of the junction left unmatched. The CDR3 contains 17 residues. Per the germline V gene, CDR1 is DFQATT and CDR2 is SNEGSKA (reference sequence). The CDR3 is CSARAGTDRAIIYGYTF. The CDR3 region has the DNA TGCAGTGCTAGAGCGGGTACCGACAGGGCAATAATCTATGGCTACACCTTC.

J is TRBJ1-2 and V is TRBV10-3; possible D gene TRBD1, 5 bases. V was pared by 3 bases and J by 4 bases, with 9 bases between. Germline assignment: CDR1 ENHRY and CDR2 SYGVKD. The CDR3 sequence is 13 residues long. The DNA of the CDR3 is TGTGCCATCAGTGACTCCGGGACCTATGGCTACACCTTC. Residues: CAISDSGTYGYTF.

As to this clonotype: It may be a read error: a sequence one base away is much more abundant. V is TRBV30 and J is TRBJ2-2; tentative D call: TRBD2 (5 bases). Germline V gene sequence: CDR1 GTSNPN, CDR2 SVGIG (reference sequence). The CDR3 has 13 amino acids. CDR3 residues: CAWSVGGTGEMFF. In DNA form, the CDR3 reads TGTGCCTGGAGTGTGGGCGGCACCGGGGAGATGTTTTTT.

This clonotype was seen at least ten times. The genes are TRBV28 and TRBJ2-7; D might be TRBD1 (6 bases). The CDR3 extends over 12 amino acids. The V and J ends lost 7 bases and 3 bases respectively, with 10 bases between them. CDR1 MDHEN and CDR2 SYDVKM come from the germline V gene. The CDR3 here is CASKQQGYEQYF. The CDR3, as DNA: TGTGCCAGCAAACAACAGGGCTACGAGCAGTACTTC.

The rearrangement joins TRBV6-5 to TRBJ2-5, with 11 bases identical to TRBD1. The CDR3 runs 16 residues. Per the germline V gene, CDR1 is MNHEY and CDR2 is SVGAGI. V was pared by 2 bases and J by 5 bases, with 7 bases of the junction left unmatched. Written as DNA, the CDR3 is TGTGCCAGCAGTTACCCTCGGACAGGGGGCCGGGAGACCCAGTACTTC. Amino acid sequence: CASSYPRTGGRETQYF.

The V and J genes are TRBV20-1 and TRBJ2-6; perhaps TRBD1 as D (5 bases). This CDR3 has 16 residues. Germline CDR1 reads DFQATT; CDR2 reads SNEGSKA (reference sequence). The V end lost 3 bases, the J end lost 0 bases, and 12 bases lay between the germline ends. CDR3 sequence reads: CSASGGHLSGANVLTF. In nucleotides, the CDR3 is TGCAGTGCTAGTGGCGGACACCTCTCTGGGGCCAACGTCCTGACTTTC.

This clonotype turned up a few times. The chain is built from TRBV29-1 and TRBJ1-4; 8 bases fit TRBD1. Unmatched junction bases numbered 5, after V lost 6 bases and J lost 5 bases. The CDR3 has 13 amino acids. Germline CDR1 and CDR2: SQVTM and ANQGSEA. The CDR3 loop is CSVNRGLNEKLFF. The DNA of the CDR3 is TGCAGCGTCAACAGGGGGTTGAATGAAAAACTGTTTTTT.

This clonotype was picked up a small number of times. The gene calls are TRBV6-2 or TRBV6-3 and TRBJ2-1; no clear D. V lost 4 bases, J lost 5 bases, and 12 bases lay in between. Germline CDR1 reads MNHEY; CDR2 reads SVGEGT. This CDR3 region has 14 residues. CDR3 DNA: TGTGCCAGCAGTTTCCTGAACCGCGACAATGAGCAGTTCTTC. Translated, it gives CASSFLNRDNEQFF.

In its sample, this clonotype was seen a few times. The chain joins TRBV20-1 to TRBJ2-5, with 12 bases aligning to TRBD2. The CDR3 has 13 residues. V shed 8 bases, J shed 9 bases, and the junction held 10 bases outside the gene matches. Germline CDR1 is DFQATT and CDR2 is SNEGSKA (reference sequence). The CDR3: CSLGLAGPWAQYF. In nucleotides, the CDR3 is TGCAGTCTAGGACTAGCGGGGCCTTGGGCCCAGTACTTC.

This clonotype was counted between two and nine times. The rearrangement joins TRBV28 to TRBJ2-7; weak D call: TRBD1 (5 bases). This CDR3 region has 13 residues. Trimming left V 5 bases short and J 2 bases short, with 10 bases between. Per the germline V gene, CDR1 is MDHEN and CDR2 is SYDVKM. This CDR3 reads CASSDRSPYEQYF. CDR3 DNA: TGTGCCAGCAGTGACAGAAGTCCCTACGAGCAGTACTTC.

The table lists this clonotype with a few counts. At one end the junction does not follow the germline gene, possibly because of a read error. The chain has TRBV20-1 and TRBJ2-7; the D is unclear. The CDR3 totals 13 residues. Germline V gene lookup returns CDR1 DFQATT and CDR2 SNEGSKA (reference sequence). CDR3 region: CSASPWASHEQYF. The DNA of the CDR3 is TGCAGTGCTTCCCCGTGGGCCTCCCACGAGCAGTACTTC.

Many counts were recorded for this clonotype. This sequence joins TRBV6-1 and TRBJ2-1, with 9 bases aligning to TRBD1. The CDR3 is 17 residues long. Germline trimming cut 6 bases from V and 5 bases from J; bases unmatched to any gene: 14. Germline assignment: CDR1 MNHNS and CDR2 SASEGT. CDR3 sequence reads: CASRALLWDRVNNEQFF. The CDR3 nucleotides are TGTGCCAGCAGGGCACTTCTTTGGGACAGGGTGAACAATGAGCAGTTCTTC.